The clone carrying this T cell receptor beta chain was found a few times. TCRdb recomputed calls from the 5' RACE reads with MiXCR, one row per CDR3 protein. The repertoire holds hundreds of thousands of distinct CDR3 sequences, with 20% as singletons. Unmatched junction bases numbered 11, after V lost 4 bases and J lost 2 bases. Per germline, CDR1 MGHRA and CDR2 YSYEKL. The length of the CDR3 is 17 residues. The data stem from a study of T-cell memory formation after mild COVID-19. The V gene is TRBV4-1, the J gene TRBJ2-5; the match to TRBD2 covers 9 bases. The sample comprised PBMCs or a T cell subset sorted from them (not recorded which). The source is an adult woman who had mild COVID-19 (a few samples of this study predate the infection). Cell type and time point are not known. The CDR3 coding sequence is TGCGCCAGCAGCCCCAATTCGGGACTAGCAAATCAAGAGACCCAGTACTTC. Protein: CASSPNSGLANQETQYF.